A single sample gave rise to the 28 T cell receptor beta chains below, sequenced in a study of Graves' ophthalmopathy and Graves' hyperthyroidism. RNA transcripts were the template, and TCR beta CDR3 regions were amplified from them. The authors performed first-round RT-PCR with HTBI primers and then a second-round multiplex PCR. TCRdb reprocessed the multiplex PCR reads via MiXCR and lists one record per CDR3 protein. The table includes over a million distinct CDR3 sequences, about 40% detected once. Sample: peripheral blood or thyroid tissue (not recorded which). The source of these receptors is an adult man with Graves' hyperthyroidism.

In the case of this clonotype: At one end the junction does not follow the germline gene, possibly because of a read error. The CDR3 bases are TGCGCCAGCAGCCCGTACAGGGCCTCCAATTCGGGGACCCAGTACTTC. It is translated as CASSPYRASNSGTQYF. The chain employs TRBV7-9 and TRBJ2-5; TRBD1 might be the D (6 bases). The CDR3 length is 16 residues. Germline values: CDR1 SEHNR, CDR2 FQNEAQ (reference sequence).

Turning to this clonotype: A much larger clone lies one base from this, so it may be a read error. This rearrangement joins TRBV20-1 to TRBJ1-5; possible D gene TRBD1, 5 bases. Germline loops: CDR1 DFQATT, CDR2 SNEGSKA (reference sequence). This CDR3 comprises 14 residues. The V gene lost 3 bases and the J gene lost 3 bases, with 12 bases spanning the gap. The CDR3 reads CSASHGGVNQPQHF. CDR3 sequence (DNA): TGCAGTGCTAGCCATGGAGGGGTCAATCAGCCCCAGCATTTT.

This clonotype was detected many times. J is TRBJ1-2 and V is TRBV19; D is unresolved. This CDR3 is built from 11 residues. V lost 10 bases, J lost 4 bases, and 10 bases lay in between. The germline V gene encodes CDR1 LNHDA and CDR2 SQIVND (reference sequence). The CDR3 DNA is TGTGCCACCAACGGGGTCTATGGCTACACCTTC. Its translation is CATNGVYGYTF.

The rearrangement joins TRBV4-2 to TRBJ2-5, with 8 bases fitting TRBD2. Germline V lookup: CDR1 LGHNA, CDR2 YNFKEQ. V lost 4 bases and J lost 4; bases outside the gene matches: 5. The CDR3 is 14 residues long. In DNA form, the CDR3 reads TGTGCCAGCAGCCGGGGACTAGAAAGAGAGACCCAGTACTTC. It codes for CASSRGLERETQYF.

This clonotype has at least ten counts. The CDR3 loop reads CASSADRPYEQYF. In nucleotides, the CDR3 is TGTGCCAGCAGCGCAGACAGACCCTACGAGCAGTACTTC. This rearrangement joins TRBV5-5 to TRBJ2-7, with D possibly being TRBD1 (5 bases). The V and J ends lost 4 bases and 2 bases respectively, with 10 bases between them. CDR3 size: 13 residues. CDR1 and CDR2 (germline): SGHKS, YYEKEE (reference sequence).

This clonotype has a single count. A much more abundant neighbour one base away suggests this may be a read error. The CDR3 protein is CASSLDGFTNCDYTF. DNA for the CDR3: TGTGCCAGCAGCCTCGACGGGTTCACTAACTGTGACTACACCTTC. V and J are TRBV7-2 and TRBJ1-2; D not certain. The germline V and J ends were trimmed by 5 bases and 10 bases, with 23 bases remaining between them. This CDR3 contains 15 residues. Germline V gives CDR1 SGHTA, CDR2 FQGNSA.

This clonotype was detected a few times. The chain carries TRBV20-1 and TRBJ2-2; D is undetermined. CDR1 is DFQATT, CDR2 SNEGSKA, per germline (reference sequence). The V end lost 3 bases, the J end lost 7 bases, and 12 bases lay between the germline ends. The CDR3 runs to 13 residues. CDR3 in DNA: TGCAGTGCTAGCCGTCTTGTAGGCGGGGAGCTGTTTTTT. Translation: CSASRLVGGELFF.

V usage is TRBV24-1 and J usage is TRBJ1-2; D is unresolved. CDR1 KGHDR and CDR2 SFDVKD come from the germline V gene. CDR3 length equals 13 residues. Trimming took off 5 bases at V and 6 bases at J, with 12 bases between the two ends. Here the CDR3 DNA reads TGTGCCACCAGTGTCCAAACCGGGAATGGCTACACCTTC. Amino acid sequence: CATSVQTGNGYTF.

This clonotype was recorded a few times. CDR3 sequence (DNA): TGTGCCAGCAGTCCCCCGGGGGGGGCTGAAGCTTTCTTT. Its protein is CASSPPGGAEAFF. The rearrangement uses TRBV7-9 and TRBJ1-1; perhaps TRBD1 as D (5 bases). Per the germline V gene, CDR1 is SEHNR and CDR2 is FQNEAQ (reference sequence). V shed 6 bases and J shed 6 bases, with 14 bases lying between them. CDR3 size: 13 residues.

The chain has TRBV7-2 and TRBJ2-7; weak D call: TRBD2 (6 bases). The germline V gene encodes CDR1 SGHTA and CDR2 FQGNSA. The CDR3 extends over 16 amino acids. The V end was cut by 5 bases, the J end by 3 bases, with 20 bases between. The DNA for the CDR3 is TGTGCCAGCAGCCCAGGGACCGGGGGTAGCCTCTACGAGCAGTACTTC. Amino acids: CASSPGTGGSLYEQYF.

This clonotype was seen repeatedly, ten times or more. The chain links TRBV20-1 to TRBJ2-2, with a possible D match to TRBD2 (5 bases). Trimming pared 4 bases from V and 3 bases from J, leaving 9 bases between. CDR1 is DFQATT and CDR2 is SNEGSKA in the germline V gene (reference sequence). This CDR3 region has 13 residues. The CDR3 coding sequence is TGCAGTGCTATGAGGGTAGACACCGGGGAGCTGTTTTTT. It encodes CSAMRVDTGELFF.

To note about this clonotype: A much larger clone differs from this one at a single base, so this may be a read error. The J gene is TRBJ1-1, the V gene TRBV2, with D perhaps TRBD1 (5 bases). The CDR3 has 13 amino acids. Germline assignment: CDR1 SNHLY and CDR2 FYNNEI. CDR3 DNA: TGTGCCGGCAGGATTGGGGGGGACACTGAAGCTTTCTTT. Translation: CAGRIGGDTEAFF.

This clonotype was recorded many times. The rearrangement links TRBV10-2 to TRBJ2-7; TRBD1 or TRBD2 may be the D gene (5 bases each). Trimming stripped 5 bases from V and 2 bases from J, with 16 bases between. Per the germline V gene, CDR1 is WSHSY and CDR2 is SAAADI. This CDR3 contains 15 residues. The CDR3 nucleotides read TGCGCCAGCAGTCCCGGGACGGGAAGTACCTACGAGCAGTACTTC. Its translation is CASSPGTGSTYEQYF.

The table lists this clonotype with many counts. The CDR3 loop is CASAPGVRTEAFF. CDR3 DNA: TGTGCCAGCGCCCCAGGGGTACGGACTGAAGCTTTCTTT. The chain is built from TRBV12-3 or TRBV12-4 and TRBJ1-1; a possible D gene is TRBD1 (6 bases). V dropped 8 bases and J dropped 5 bases, with 15 bases sitting between them. The CDR3 has 13 amino acids.

This clonotype has ten or more counts. V is TRBV29-1 and J is TRBJ2-6; TRBD2 aligns across 10 bases. Germline assignment: CDR1 SQVTM and CDR2 ANQGSEA. The V segment lost 4 bases and the J segment 5 bases; nucleotides outside the gene matches: 11. The CDR3 spans 17 residues. DNA of the CDR3: TGCAGCGTTGTATTTCCTAGCGGGAGTCGCTGGGCCAACGTCCTGACTTTC. The encoded protein is CSVVFPSGSRWANVLTF.

The CDR3 region is CSVEGGTVQETQYF. The CDR3 DNA reads TGCAGCGTTGAGGGAGGGACAGTTCAAGAGACCCAGTACTTC. The chain recombines TRBV29-1 with TRBJ2-5; the D gene could be TRBD1 or TRBD2 (7 bases each). This CDR3 is 14 amino acids long. CDR1 and CDR2 from the germline V gene are SQVTM and ANQGSEA. V was shortened by 3 bases and J by 2 bases, with 13 bases between the two germline ends.

The sample holds a few counts of this clonotype. This chain joins TRBV29-1 and TRBJ1-3; D gene uncertain. V shed 4 bases and J shed 0 bases, with 16 bases lying between them. In germline, CDR1 is SQVTM, CDR2 ANQGSEA. The CDR3 is made up of 16 amino acids. CDR3 in amino acids: CSVVRIESGSGNTIYF. The CDR3 nucleotides are TGCAGCGTTGTGCGTATTGAATCGGGCTCTGGAAACACCATATATTTT.

This clonotype was seen ten or more times. This chain's CDR3 is CASSYDTYTGELFF. In nucleotides, the CDR3 is TGTGCCAGCAGTTACGATACTTACACCGGGGAGCTGTTTTTT. This rearrangement joins TRBV2 to TRBJ2-2; no reliable D call. The CDR3 length is 14 residues. CDR1 and CDR2 (germline): SNHLY, FYNNEI. The V and J ends lost 5 bases and 3 bases respectively, with 10 bases between them.

This clonotype was counted ten times or more. The V gene is TRBV2, the J gene TRBJ2-7; 10 bases line up with TRBD1. With 6 bases clipped from V and 0 bases from J, the junction kept 5 bases outside the gene matches. The CDR3 is made up of 15 amino acids. Looked up from germline, CDR1 is SNHLY and CDR2 is FYNNEI. CDR3 amino acids: CASRGQGLSSYEQYF. CDR3 sequence (DNA): TGTGCCAGCAGGGGACAGGGGCTTAGCTCCTACGAGCAGTACTTC.

This clonotype was recorded many times. The chain employs TRBV10-2 and TRBJ2-7, with unresolved D. The CDR3 runs 10 residues. The V gene lost 3 bases and the J gene lost 10 bases, with 7 bases spanning the gap. The germline V gene encodes CDR1 WSHSY and CDR2 SAAADI. DNA of the CDR3: TGCGCCAGCAGTGATAGATTCCAGTACTTC. It encodes CASSDRFQYF.

This chain joins TRBV30 and TRBJ2-7; D is undetermined. Trimming removed 3 bases from V and 4 bases from J, with 10 bases in between. Germline V CDR1 and CDR2: GTSNPN, SVGIG (reference sequence). This CDR3 contains 12 residues. The CDR3 loop reads CAWSQDPYEQYF. The CDR3 DNA is TGTGCCTGGAGCCAAGATCCGTACGAGCAGTACTTC.

This clonotype was detected ten times or more. The CDR3 reads CASSLTPRGLEGYTF. The CDR3 DNA follows: TGTGCCAGCAGTTTAACTCCCAGGGGTCTTGAGGGCTACACCTTC. The chain joins TRBV12-3 or TRBV12-4 to TRBJ1-2; perhaps TRBD1 as D (6 bases). V was pared by 2 bases and J by 8 bases, with 18 bases between. The CDR3 sequence is 15 residues long.

This chain links TRBV29-1 with TRBJ2-7, with D possibly matching TRBD1 (6 bases). The CDR3 loop spans 13 amino acids. The germline V gene encodes CDR1 SQVTM and CDR2 ANQGSEA. The CDR3 DNA follows: TGCAGGATATCGACAGGACCCACCTACGAGCAGTACTTC. Protein product: CRISTGPTYEQYF.

This clonotype was recorded at least ten times. The chain combines TRBV11-2 with TRBJ1-1, with 7 nucleotides matching TRBD1. The ends lost 5 bases at V and 3 bases at J; junction bases unmatched: 3. Germline-derived CDR1 and CDR2 are SGHAT and FQNNGV. The CDR3 covers 13 residues. DNA for the CDR3: TGTGCCAGCAGCCCAGACAGGGACACTGAAGCTTTCTTT. It codes for CASSPDRDTEAFF.

The CDR3, as DNA: TGTGCCAGCAGCGTAGAAGTAGGGGGCGAGTCCGAGACCCAGTACTTC. Its translation is CASSVEVGGESETQYF. The chain employs TRBV9 and TRBJ2-5; 7 bases are shared with TRBD1. Germline trimming cut 0 bases from V and 5 bases from J; bases unmatched to any gene: 10. Per the germline V gene, CDR1 is SGDLS and CDR2 is YYNGEE. The CDR3 consists of 16 residues. Using reference TRBV9 and TRBJ2-5 for the parts outside the CDR3, the full variable domain is DSGVTQTPKHLITATGQRVTLRCSPRSGDLSVYWYQQSLDQGLQFLIQYYNGEERAKGNILERFSAQQFPDLHSELNLSSLELGDSALYFCASSVEVGGESETQYFGPGTRLLVL.

The table lists this clonotype with a few counts. The chain combines TRBV4-3 with TRBJ1-4; D uncertain. V lost 0 bases to trimming and J lost 3 bases, with 11 bases between them. This CDR3 spans 16 amino acids. Germline CDR1 and CDR2: LGHNA and YSLEER. The CDR3 nucleotides are TGCGCCAGCAGCCAAGAGATCTGGGAGGCTAATGAAAAACTGTTTTTT. As protein: CASSQEIWEANEKLFF.

This sequence joins TRBV9 and TRBJ1-1, with 8 bases aligning to TRBD1. This CDR3 is built from 16 residues. Germline assignment: CDR1 SGDLS and CDR2 YYNGEE. The junction had 8 bases not matched to a gene; V was cut back by 2 bases and J by 2 bases. The CDR3 DNA reads as TGTGCCAGCAGCGTGCAGGGGGCGCACCGAAACACTGAAGCTTTCTTT. Translating gives CASSVQGAHRNTEAFF.

The chain couples TRBV7-2 to TRBJ1-2; no definite D call. This CDR3 contains 17 residues. Germline loops: CDR1 SGHTA, CDR2 FQGNSA. Trimming cost V 6 bases and J 1 base, with 21 bases left between them. CDR3 sequence: CASSSINLFVINYGYTF. CDR3 coding DNA: TGTGCCAGCAGTTCGATTAATCTATTCGTGATTAACTATGGCTACACCTTC.